This T cell receptor (beta chain) derives from a study of T-cell memory formation after mild COVID-19. From 5'RACE with constant-segment primers came TCR alpha and TCR beta cDNA libraries that carried sample barcodes and UMIs. TCRdb reanalysed the 5' RACE reads using MiXCR and keeps one entry per CDR3 protein. The sample yields roughly 110,000 distinct CDR3 sequences, 20% to 25% seen once. CDR1 and CDR2 (germline): SSHAT, FNYEAQ (reference sequence). There are 13 residues in the CDR3. The chain links TRBV7-7 to TRBJ1-4, with 8 bases lining up with TRBD1. The specimen sequenced was PBMCs or a T cell subset sorted from them (not recorded which). This clonotype was obtained from a man aged 18-30 years who had mild COVID-19 (a few samples of this study predate the infection). Cell type and time point are not known. The CDR3 coding sequence is TGTGCTAGCGCCCAGTCAGGGGGCGAAAAACTGTTTTTT. This translates into CASAQSGGEKLFF.